The TCR beta chain under discussion was sequenced for a study of beta chain features in type 1 diabetes. Study-level findings and limits: A closer apparent resemblance between naive, central memory and Treg TCRB repertoires was seen in patients than in healthy donors.

This clone has just a few counts. Antigen unknown. Sequencing targeted expressed TCRB transcripts, as all isolated RNA had been reverse transcribed. Only in-frame clones appear in the TCRdb table, and some are missing; sequencing was by immunoSEQ multiplex PCR. The data contain 110,000 to 150,000 clones, 7% to 10% of them singletons. This CDR3 comprises 15 residues. From germline, CDR1 is SGHAT and CDR2 FQNNGV. The germline V and J ends were trimmed by 1 base and 5 bases, with 14 bases remaining between them. The clonotype originates from a man between 18 and 29 years old in good health. The specimen was central memory CD4+ T cells from blood. This chain links TRBV11-2 with TRBJ2-5, with no clear D. The CDR3 DNA follows: TGTGCCAGCAGCTTAGGGTCGGCTCTCGGGGAGACCCAGTACTTC. Residues: CASSLGSALGETQYF.